Listed here are 14 T cell receptor beta chains from one sample, sequenced in a study of immune cell composition in non-small cell lung cancer. Data came from immunoSEQ multiplex PCR; TCRdb stores just in-frame clones and leaves some out. The sample includes under 11,000 clones, 64% seen only once; the top ten take 18%. Material: lung tumor tissue. The receptors here all came from a human donor with non-small cell lung cancer.

V usage is TRBV10-3 and J usage is TRBJ2-5; 7 bases line up with TRBD1. CDR1 and CDR2 (germline): ENHRY, SYGVKD. This CDR3 spans 13 amino acids. V gave up 11 bases and J gave up 4 bases; unmatched junction bases: 10. The CDR3 sequence: CASQNRGAETQYF. In DNA form, the CDR3 reads TGTGCCTCTCAGAACAGGGGTGCAGAGACCCAGTACTTC.

This clone was recorded a few times. The CDR3 nucleotides are TGTGCCAGCAGCTTGGCGGGAGGGGAGCTGTTTTTT. This translates into CASSLAGGELFF. V gene TRBV7-3 combines with J gene TRBJ2-2; D is possibly TRBD2 (6 bases). The CDR3 loop spans 12 amino acids. CDR1 and CDR2 (germline): SGHTA, FQGTGA. V was cut by 3 bases and J by 8 bases, with 7 bases left in between.

The CDR3 protein is CASSQEVAGYEQYF. The CDR3 nucleotides are TGCGCCAGCAGCCAAGAGGTGGCGGGTTACGAGCAGTACTTC. The chain uses TRBV4-3 and TRBJ2-7; possibly TRBD2 for D (5 bases). The CDR3 runs to 14 residues. In germline, CDR1 is LGHNA, CDR2 YSLEER. Trimming took 0 bases from V and 4 from J, leaving 10 bases between them.

The rearrangement uses TRBV4-3 and TRBJ2-7; 7 positions agree with TRBD1. J was trimmed by 4 bases and V by 0 bases; bases with no gene match: 15. Looked up from germline, CDR1 is LGHNA and CDR2 is YSLEER. The CDR3 spans 18 residues. The CDR3 region is CASSQDTSGKQGVYEQYF. The CDR3 region has the DNA TGCGCCAGCAGCCAAGACACGAGTGGGAAGCAGGGGGTTTACGAGCAGTACTTC.

V usage is TRBV7-2 and J usage is TRBJ2-5; weak D call: TRBD2 (5 bases). Germline V gene data show CDR1 as SGHTA and CDR2 as FQGNSA. The CDR3 is made up of 11 amino acids. V was cut by 6 bases and J by 5 bases, with 7 bases left in between. This chain's CDR3 is CASRGEETQYF. CDR3 coding DNA: TGTGCCAGCAGGGGAGAGGAGACCCAGTACTTC.

The CDR3 spells CASSRAGLNEQFF. In DNA form, the CDR3 reads TGTGCCAGCAGCCGAGCGGGGCTAAATGAGCAGTTCTTC. V usage is TRBV11-1 and J usage is TRBJ2-1, with 7 bases fitting TRBD2. Trimming removed 5 bases from V and 7 bases from J; junction bases left unmatched: 5. CDR1 is SGHAT, CDR2 FQDESV, per germline (reference sequence). CDR3 length equals 13 residues.

The table lists this clone with a few counts. The CDR3 nucleotides read TGTGCCAGCAGGAGGGAGCCAGCCACAGATACGCAGTATTTT. As protein: CASRREPATDTQYF. This sequence joins TRBV6-1 and TRBJ2-3; D possibly corresponds to TRBD2 (5 bases). Trimming pared 6 bases from V and 2 bases from J, leaving 12 bases between. The CDR3 loop spans 14 amino acids. From germline, CDR1 is MNHNS and CDR2 SASEGT.

This CDR3 reads CASSEGWSDTQYF. In DNA, the CDR3 is TGTGCCAGCAGCGAGGGCTGGTCAGATACGCAGTATTTT. This chain joins TRBV28 and TRBJ2-3; possibly TRBD2 for D (5 bases). Germline V gene lookup returns CDR1 MDHEN and CDR2 SYDVKM. The length of the CDR3 is 13 residues. Trimming removed 6 bases from V and 4 bases from J, with 11 bases in between.

This chain uses TRBV5-1 with TRBJ1-1; the match to TRBD1 covers 7 bases. Germline CDR1 SGHRS, CDR2 YFSETQ. V lost 1 base and J lost 8; bases outside the gene matches: 8. The CDR3 length is 14 residues. The DNA for the CDR3 is TGCGCCAGCAGCTTGCACAGGGGAGAAGGGGAAGCTTTCTTT. This encodes CASSLHRGEGEAFF.

The CDR3, as DNA: TGTGCCAGCAGGAGGGGGGATACGCAGTATTTT. It is translated as CASRRGDTQYF. J is TRBJ2-3 and V is TRBV2; maybe TRBD1 (6 bases). CDR1 and CDR2 from the germline V gene are SNHLY and FYNNEI. The V end lost 6 bases, the J end lost 6 bases, and 7 bases lay between the germline ends. The CDR3 covers 11 residues.

This clone was detected only a few times. The rearrangement links TRBV7-8 to TRBJ2-4; D possibly corresponds to TRBD1 (6 bases). The ends were cut back, 1 base at V and 9 bases at J, with 10 bases in the middle. The CDR3 spans 13 residues. Germline V gene lookup returns CDR1 SGHVS and CDR2 FQNEAQ. The DNA of the CDR3 is TGTGCCAGCAGCTTAGACAGGGCTGGCATTCAGTACTTC. Translation gives CASSLDRAGIQYF.

The chain's CDR3 is CASSYMPGTGVKTQYF. The DNA for the CDR3 is TGTGCCAGCAGTTACATGCCCGGGACAGGGGTGAAGACCCAGTACTTC. The V call is TRBV6-5, the J call TRBJ2-5; 10 bases map to TRBD1. V was pared by 2 bases and J by 6 bases, with 9 bases of the junction left unmatched. The length of the CDR3 is 16 residues. CDR1 and CDR2 from the germline V gene are MNHEY and SVGAGI.

This sequence joins TRBV7-2 and TRBJ2-5; 8 positions agree with TRBD1. Germline CDR1 reads SGHTA; CDR2 reads FQGNSA. V was clipped by 5 bases and J by 4 bases; unmatched bases: 15. This CDR3 has 17 amino acids. Written as DNA, the CDR3 is TGTGCCAGCAGCCCGGGGGTAGGGCAGGGGGCAGGAGAGACCCAGTACTTC. Its protein is CASSPGVGQGAGETQYF. Full variable domain (remainder filled in from reference TRBV7-2 and TRBJ2-5): GAGVSQSPSNKVTEKGKDVELRCDPISGHTALYWYRQSLGQGLEFLIYFQGNSAPDKSGLPSDRFSAERTGGSVSTLTIQRTQQEDSAVYLCASSPGVGQGAGETQYFGPGTRLLVL.

The rearrangement uses TRBV4-3 and TRBJ2-3; the D gene is possibly TRBD2 (6 bases). The CDR3 runs 17 residues. V lost 4 bases and J lost 0, with 17 bases in between. CDR1 is LGHNA and CDR2 is YSLEER in the germline V gene. The CDR3 sequence: CASSRVPAGPSTDTQYF. The CDR3 region has the DNA TGCGCCAGCAGCCGGGTCCCTGCGGGACCGAGCACAGATACGCAGTATTTT.